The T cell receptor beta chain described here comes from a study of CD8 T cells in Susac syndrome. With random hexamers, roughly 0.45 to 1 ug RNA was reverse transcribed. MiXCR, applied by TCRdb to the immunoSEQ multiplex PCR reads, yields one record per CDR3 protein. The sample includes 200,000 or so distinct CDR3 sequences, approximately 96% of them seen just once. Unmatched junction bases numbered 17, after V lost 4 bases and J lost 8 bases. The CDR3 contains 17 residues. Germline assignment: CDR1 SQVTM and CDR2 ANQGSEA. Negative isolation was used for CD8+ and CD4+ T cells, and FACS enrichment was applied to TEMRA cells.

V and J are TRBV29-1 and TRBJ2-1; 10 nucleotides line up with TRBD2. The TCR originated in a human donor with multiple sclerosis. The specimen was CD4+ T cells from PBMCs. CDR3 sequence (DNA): TGCAGCGTTGGGCCCCTCCCTAGCGGGGGATCTGGGGATGAGCAGTTCTTC. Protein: CSVGPLPSGGSGDEQFF.